Listed here are 28 T cell receptor beta chains from one sample, sequenced in a study of T cell changes during pregnancy in multiple sclerosis. Generated by immunoSEQ multiplex PCR, the TCRdb table keeps only in-frame clones and is missing some. The data hold tens of thousands of clones, with almost 90% observed a single time. The sequenced sample was peripheral blood, obtained in the second trimester of pregnancy. These receptors all come from a female donor in good health, enrolled as a control in a pregnancy study.

The rearrangement joins TRBV6-1 to TRBJ2-7; 8 bases agree with TRBD1. CDR1 MNHNS and CDR2 SASEGT come from the germline V gene. CDR3 size: 17 residues. Unmatched junction bases numbered 15, after V lost 4 bases and J lost 4 bases. The CDR3 here is CASSAIWTGITEYEQYF. The CDR3 DNA follows: TGTGCCAGCAGTGCCATATGGACAGGGATAACGGAATACGAGCAGTACTTC.

The chain has TRBV6-4 and TRBJ1-2; 7 nucleotides line up with TRBD1. CDR1 and CDR2 (germline): MRHNA, SNTAGT. Trimming took 4 bases from V and 8 from J; bases not matched to a gene: 10. The length of the CDR3 is 14 residues. CDR3 amino acids: CASSGHKGAGGYTF. The DNA of the CDR3 is TGTGCCAGCAGTGGCCATAAGGGGGCGGGGGGCTACACCTTC.

The V gene is TRBV7-9, the J gene TRBJ2-7, with a weak D call TRBD1 (6 bases). Trimming removed 5 bases at V and 2 bases at J, with 13 bases between. CDR1 and CDR2 from the germline V gene are SEHNR and FQNEAQ (reference sequence). The CDR3 consists of 14 residues. The CDR3 coding sequence is TGTGCCAGCAGCGAGGCACACAGGGCCTACGAGCAGTACTTC. It specifies CASSEAHRAYEQYF. Supplemented by reference TRBV7-9 and TRBJ2-7, the full variable domain reads DTGVSQNPRHKITKRGQNVTFRCDPISEHNRLYWYRQTLGQGPEFLTYFQNEAQLEKSRLLSDRFSAERPKGSFSTLEIQRTEQGDSAMYLCASSEAHRAYEQYFGPGTRLTVT.

The chain couples TRBV7-2 to TRBJ2-7; 12 bases fit TRBD2. Germline V lookup: CDR1 SGHTA, CDR2 FQGNSA. There are 15 residues in the CDR3. J gave up 7 bases and V 1 base, and 5 bases lay outside the gene matches. As DNA, the CDR3 is TGTGCCAGCAGCTTAGAACTAGCGGGAGGAAAAGAGCAGTACTTC. Protein product: CASSLELAGGKEQYF.

The chain is built from TRBV30 and TRBJ2-7, with D perhaps matching TRBD1 (6 bases). The germline gives CDR1 GTSNPN, CDR2 SVGIG (reference sequence). V was clipped by 8 bases and J by 2 bases, with 19 bases between them. The CDR3 loop spans 14 amino acids. This CDR3 is CAGASGQNTYEQYF. The CDR3 region has the DNA TGTGCCGGAGCCTCTGGACAGAACACCTACGAGCAGTACTTC.

The V gene is TRBV18, the J gene TRBJ2-1, with D unclear. Germline values: CDR1 KGHSH, CDR2 LQKENI. V was shortened by 6 bases and J by 5 bases, with 11 bases between the two germline ends. CDR3 length equals 13 residues. The CDR3 DNA reads as TGTGCCAGCTCTCCGCGCGGTGACAATGAGCAGTTCTTC. Its translation is CASSPRGDNEQFF.

This sequence joins TRBV10-2 and TRBJ2-7; 7 bases fit TRBD1. V lost 0 bases to trimming and J lost 4 bases; unmatched junction nucleotides: 9. Germline V CDR1 and CDR2: WSHSY, SAAADI. CDR3 length: 16 amino acids. The CDR3 region has the DNA TGCGCCAGCAGTGAGTCAGGACACTCAGGGGGTTACGAGCAGTACTTC. This gives the protein CASSESGHSGGYEQYF.

The chain links TRBV30 to TRBJ1-5; 7 positions match TRBD1. The germline CDR1 and CDR2 sequences are GTSNPN and SVGIG (reference sequence). This CDR3 region has 14 residues. The junction had 3 bases not matched to a gene; V was cut back by 0 bases and J by 4 bases. The CDR3 DNA reads TGTGCCTGGAGTGTCGGCAGGGGGAATCAGCCCCAGCATTTT. Amino acid sequence: CAWSVGRGNQPQHF.

The V and J genes are TRBV5-1 and TRBJ1-1; 7 bases line up with TRBD1. Looked up from germline, CDR1 is SGHRS and CDR2 is YFSETQ. CDR3 length: 16 residues. J gave up 1 base and V 2 bases, and 8 bases lay outside the gene matches. CDR3 sequence reads: CASSLRQGAPNTEAFF. DNA of the CDR3: TGCGCCAGCAGCTTACGACAGGGAGCCCCGAACACTGAAGCTTTCTTT.

For the CDR3, the DNA is TGTGCCAGCAGTGAAGGTGGGGACAGCTCCTACGAGCAGTACTTC. This translates into CASSEGGDSSYEQYF. The V and J genes are TRBV6-4 and TRBJ2-7, with 7 bases aligning to TRBD1. The CDR3 is 15 residues long. V was pared by 3 bases and J by 0 bases, with 5 bases of the junction left unmatched. Germline V lookup: CDR1 MRHNA, CDR2 SNTAGT.

In DNA, the CDR3 is TGTGCCTGGAAAGGCGCGGGAAATCAGCCCCAGCATTTT. This gives the protein CAWKGAGNQPQHF. The chain recombines TRBV30 with TRBJ1-5, with D unclear. Trimming took off 4 bases at V and 4 bases at J, with 11 bases between the two ends. Per the germline V gene, CDR1 is GTSNPN and CDR2 is SVGIG (reference sequence). This CDR3 comprises 13 residues.

The chain combines TRBV19 with TRBJ1-2; D remains ambiguous. Germline V gene sequence: CDR1 LNHDA, CDR2 SQIVND (reference sequence). The CDR3 is 13 amino acids. Trimming shortened V by 5 bases and J by 8 bases, and 15 bases separated the two germline ends. The CDR3 is CASSPLGRGGYTF. CDR3 DNA: TGTGCCAGTAGTCCCCTTGGGCGTGGCGGCTACACCTTC.

This chain uses TRBV5-1 with TRBJ1-1, with a weak D call TRBD1 (6 bases). CDR1 and CDR2 (germline): SGHRS, YFSETQ. V dropped 0 bases and J dropped 8 bases, with 17 bases sitting between them. This CDR3 contains 15 residues. This CDR3 reads CASSLENSRGREAFF. The DNA for the CDR3 is TGCGCCAGCAGCTTGGAAAATTCCAGGGGCAGAGAAGCTTTCTTT.

This chain connects TRBV30 to TRBJ2-7; 10 nucleotides match TRBD1. V was clipped by 3 bases and J by 12 bases; unmatched bases: 11. CDR3 size: 13 residues. Germline values: CDR1 GTSNPN, CDR2 SVGIG (reference sequence). The CDR3 nucleotides are TGTGCCTGGAGGTTGATCCGGGACAGGGGACTGTACTTC. Protein sequence: CAWRLIRDRGLYF.

The chain has TRBV5-8 and TRBJ1-4, with D uncertain. The length of the CDR3 is 16 residues. Germline CDR1 and CDR2: SGHTS and YDEGEE. The ends were cut back, 4 bases at V and 3 bases at J, with 16 bases in the middle. The CDR3 loop reads CASSPGSGASNEKLFF. CDR3 DNA: TGTGCCAGCAGCCCGGGGTCCGGAGCATCTAATGAAAAACTGTTTTTT. Complete variable domain (other parts from reference TRBV5-8 and TRBJ1-4): EAGVTQSPTHLIKTRGQQATLRCSPISGHTSVYWYQQALGLGLQFLLWYDEGEERNRGNFPPRFSGRQFPNYSSELNVNALELEDSALYLCASSPGSGASNEKLFFGSGTQLSVL.

The rearrangement links TRBV29-1 to TRBJ1-6, with TRBD1 as a possible D gene (6 bases). The CDR3 length is 16 residues. The V gene lost 4 bases and the J gene lost 6 bases, with 19 bases spanning the gap. CDR1 is SQVTM and CDR2 is ANQGSEA in the germline V gene. CDR3 region: CSVVPVPTGSNSPLHF. The DNA for the CDR3 is TGCAGCGTTGTCCCCGTCCCGACAGGTTCTAATTCACCCCTCCACTTT.

The chain uses TRBV29-1 and TRBJ2-1; 7 bases align to TRBD1. Per the germline V gene, CDR1 is SQVTM and CDR2 is ANQGSEA. This CDR3 spans 13 amino acids. Trimming took 3 bases from V and 8 from J; bases not matched to a gene: 7. In DNA, the CDR3 is TGCAGCGTTGAGGTTCAGGGGGTCGATGAGCAGTTCTTC. This sequence encodes CSVEVQGVDEQFF.

This clone was observed once. The chain is built from TRBV18 and TRBJ1-5; D gene ambiguous. CDR1 and CDR2 (germline): KGHSH, LQKENI. CDR3 size: 16 residues. The ends were cut back, 0 bases at V and 5 bases at J, with 14 bases in the middle. CDR3 region: CASSPPGGRNDQPQHF. The CDR3 bases are TGTGCCAGCTCACCACCGGGAGGCAGGAATGATCAGCCCCAGCATTTT.

V and J are TRBV7-9 and TRBJ1-1, with TRBD1 identical over 11 bases. The CDR3 length is 19 residues. The V gene's germline CDR1 is SEHNR and CDR2 FQNEAQ (reference sequence). With V trimmed by 6 bases and J by 0 bases, 15 bases remained unmatched. In DNA form, the CDR3 reads TGTGCCAGCAGAAGGGGGACAGGGGGGATTGGAACCATGAACACTGAAGCTTTCTTT. Amino acid sequence: CASRRGTGGIGTMNTEAFF.

The V gene is TRBV27, the J gene TRBJ1-2; perhaps TRBD1 as D (5 bases). Germline V gives CDR1 MNHEY, CDR2 SMNVEV (reference sequence). The CDR3 loop spans 13 amino acids. Trimming stripped 0 bases from V and 7 bases from J, with 9 bases between. CDR3 in DNA: TGTGCCAGCAGTTTATCAGGGGCCGCTGGCTACACCTTC. It translates to CASSLSGAAGYTF.

The chain is built from TRBV12-5 and TRBJ2-5; D possibly corresponds to TRBD1 (5 bases). The CDR3 has 14 residues. V was clipped by 1 base and J by 0 bases, with 6 bases between them. The germline V gene has CDR1 LGHNT and CDR2 FRNRAP. The CDR3 reads CASGLGQYQETQYF. CDR3 sequence (DNA): TGTGCTAGTGGTTTGGGACAGTACCAAGAGACCCAGTACTTC.

The J gene is TRBJ2-1, the V gene TRBV28; 10 positions match TRBD2. Trimming at V came to 8 bases and at J to 5 bases, leaving 6 bases not matched to a gene. This CDR3 spans 14 amino acids. Germline loops: CDR1 MDHEN, CDR2 SYDVKM. The CDR3 DNA follows: TGTGCCAGCTCCCTAGCGGGAGTAGACAATGAGCAGTTCTTC. Encoded protein: CASSLAGVDNEQFF.

The chain carries TRBV6-5 and TRBJ1-1; D uncertain. The germline V gene encodes CDR1 MNHEY and CDR2 SVGAGI. CDR3 length: 13 residues. Trimming removed 8 bases at V and 5 bases at J, with 15 bases between. The CDR3 here is CASRTLTGTEAFF. The CDR3 DNA is TGTGCCAGCCGGACTCTTACCGGGACTGAAGCTTTCTTT.

This chain connects TRBV7-2 to TRBJ2-5; D is possibly TRBD2 (7 bases). The germline V gene encodes CDR1 SGHTA and CDR2 FQGNSA. CDR3 length equals 14 residues. V was trimmed by 5 bases and J by 4 bases, leaving 14 bases between them. This CDR3 reads CASSRPGGRETQYF. The CDR3 DNA reads TGTGCCAGCAGCCGCCCGGGGGGCCGAGAGACCCAGTACTTC.

The V and J genes are TRBV19 and TRBJ2-1, with D unclear. V was cut by 4 bases and J by 8 bases, with 6 bases left in between. Germline lookup yields CDR1 LNHDA and CDR2 SQIVND (reference sequence). The CDR3 spans 11 residues. CDR3 residues: CASSRAHEQFF. In nucleotides, the CDR3 is TGTGCCAGTAGTAGGGCCCATGAGCAGTTCTTC.

The V and J genes are TRBV7-9 and TRBJ1-1; D is undetermined. This CDR3 region has 13 residues. Germline CDR1 and CDR2: SEHNR and FQNEAQ (reference sequence). Trimming removed 3 bases at V and 0 bases at J, with 5 bases between. CDR3 loop: CASSFFMNTEAFF. Here the CDR3 DNA reads TGTGCCAGCAGCTTTTTCATGAACACTGAAGCTTTCTTT.

The CDR3, as DNA: TGCGCCAGCAGTATGTCCCTTAACACTGAAGCTTTCTTT. It translates to CASSMSLNTEAFF. J is TRBJ1-1 and V is TRBV10-1, with no clear D. The V gene lost 5 bases and the J gene lost 2 bases, with 9 bases spanning the gap. CDR1 is WNHNN and CDR2 is SYGVQD in the germline V gene (reference sequence). The CDR3 extends over 13 amino acids.

The chain has TRBV7-2 and TRBJ2-7; TRBD2 matches at 13 bases. Germline V lookup: CDR1 SGHTA, CDR2 FQGNSA. This CDR3 has 17 residues. The ends lost 0 bases at V and 5 bases at J; junction bases unmatched: 7. CDR3 sequence (DNA): TGTGCCAGCAGCTTAGCGGGCAGAACTAGCGGGAGGGACGAGCAGTACTTC. Encoded protein: CASSLAGRTSGRDEQYF. Full variable domain (missing parts from reference TRBV7-2 and TRBJ2-7): GAGVSQSPSNKVTEKGKDVELRCDPISGHTALYWYRQSLGQGLEFLIYFQGNSAPDKSGLPSDRFSAERTGGSVSTLTIQRTQQEDSAVYLCASSLAGRTSGRDEQYFGPGTRLTVT.